A selection of T cell receptor beta chains follows, all from one sample in a study of a mutant IDH1 vaccine in newly diagnosed glioma. Only in-frame clones appear in the TCRdb table, and some are missing; sequencing was by immunoSEQ multiplex PCR. The sample carries around 100,000 clones, 82% recorded once. Sequences were derived from PBMCs, sampled from a glioma patient treated with radiotherapy, temozolomide or both. The receptors shown here come from a man aged 40-55 years with glioma. Some clones in this sample may be carry-over from other donors' samples. CDR3s include the opening cysteine and the closing phenylalanine or tryptophan. The D gene is left open where the match is weak. The listing skips clone size in some rows; elsewhere it reads once, few, many or a size class.

D gene	clone size	V gene	J gene	CDR3 DNA	CDR3 protein
NA	NA	TRBV2	TRBJ2-1	TGTGCCAGCGGGTTTACGGGGGGCGGGGATGAGCAGTTCTTC	CASGFTGGGDEQFF
TRBD1	NA	TRBV12-5	TRBJ2-1	TGTGCTAGTGGCTTACAGGGGGGAGTTTACAATGAGCAGTTCTTC	CASGLQGGVYNEQFF
NA	once	TRBV5-6	TRBJ2-7	TGTGCCAGCAGCTTGGGCGAACAGGTGTACGAGCAGTACTTC	CASSLGEQVYEQYF
TRBD1	NA	TRBV2	TRBJ2-7	TGTGCCAGTCGGACAGGGAACAGCTACGAGCAGTACTTC	CASRTGNSYEQYF
NA	few	TRBV7-9	TRBJ1-2	TGTGCCAGCAGCTTAGGGGTGGCAGGGGCCTATGGCTACACCTTC	CASSLGVAGAYGYTF
TRBD1	NA	TRBV2	TRBJ1-1	TGTGCCAGCACCAAAGGGAGGGGGCGCGACACTGAAGCTTTCTTT	CASTKGRGRDTEAFF
TRBD1	NA	TRBV7-9	TRBJ1-6	TGTGCCAGCAGAAGGACAGGGGGTGATTCACCCCTCCACTTT	CASRRTGGDSPLHF
NA	once	TRBV13	TRBJ1-6	TGTGCCAGCAGCTTAGGCAGGGCCCAATCACCCCTCCACTTT	CASSLGRAQSPLHF
TRBD1	NA	TRBV10-3	TRBJ1-5	TGTGCCATCAGTGAGCGACGGCAGGGGGCTCAGCCCCAGCATTTT	CAISERRQGAQPQHF
TRBD2	few	TRBV4-1	TRBJ2-3	TGCGCCAGCAGCCGCCGGGGCGGGGGGGAGGATACGCAGTATTTT	CASSRRGGGEDTQYF
NA	NA	TRBV5-5	TRBJ2-7	TGTGCCAGCAGCTTGTGGGCAGACCACGAGCAGTACTTC	CASSLWADHEQYF
TRBD1	NA	TRBV5-1	TRBJ2-2	TGCGCCAGCAGCTTGGCCTATCCAGGGGGCTACACCGGGGAGCTGTTTTTT	CASSLAYPGGYTGELFF
TRBD1	NA	TRBV14	TRBJ1-5	TGTGCCAGCTCGACACGACAGGGTACCGATCAGCCCCAGCATTTT	CASSTRQGTDQPQHF
NA	NA	TRBV5-4	TRBJ1-2	TGTGCCAGCAGCTTGGGGTTGGAAGGGTCGCTAAATGGCTACACCTTC	CASSLGLEGSLNGYTF
NA	few	TRBV10-1	TRBJ2-1	TGCGCCAGCAGTGAGTCACCGGGCCTTAATCAGTTCTTC	CASSESPGLNQFF
NA	NA	TRBV5-5	TRBJ1-4	TGTGCCAGCAGCTTGGCCGCAGGAATGGGGGAAAAACTGTTTTTT	CASSLAAGMGEKLFF
TRBD2	NA	TRBV7-2	TRBJ2-7	TGTGCCAGCAGCTTAGGGGCGGGGGGTTCCTTCTACGAGCAGTACTTC	CASSLGAGGSFYEQYF
TRBD1	NA	TRBV2	TRBJ2-7	TGTGCCAGCAGAAGACCGGGACAGTCCCTTTCCGAGCAGTACTTC	CASRRPGQSLSEQYF
NA	NA	TRBV9	TRBJ1-1	TGTGCCAGCTCGCCCTTGGATACTGAAGCTTTCTTT	CASSPLDTEAFF
NA	NA	TRBV6-6	TRBJ2-7	TGTGCCAGCAGAAAGGGACAAGTTTCCTACGAGCAGTACTTC	CASRKGQVSYEQYF
NA	NA	TRBV29-1	TRBJ1-1	TGCAGCGTTGTACTTGGGCTCGGCACTGAAGCTTTCTTT	CSVVLGLGTEAFF
NA	NA	TRBV6-1	TRBJ1-2	TGTGCCAGCAGTGAAAGGTGGCAGAACTATGGCTACACCTTC	CASSERWQNYGYTF
NA	once	TRBV30	TRBJ1-5	TGTGCCTGGAGTCCAATATCAGGGAGCAATCAGCCCCAGCATTTT	CAWSPISGSNQPQHF
NA	few	TRBV19	TRBJ1-3	TGTGCCAGTAGTCGGACTCCTGGCTCTGGAAACACCATATATTTT	CASSRTPGSGNTIYF
TRBD1	once	TRBV5-5	TRBJ1-2	TGTGCCAGCAGCCAAGAAAGGGGGCTTGGCTACACCTTC	CASSQERGLGYTF
NA	NA	TRBV30	TRBJ1-6	TGTGCCTGGAGTGTAGGGCAGAATAATTCACCCCTCCACTTT	CAWSVGQNNSPLHF
NA	NA	TRBV6-6	TRBJ1-5	TGTGCCAGCAACGGGGGATTGGGCAATCAGCCCCAGCATTTT	CASNGGLGNQPQHF
TRBD2	NA	TRBV11-2	TRBJ2-5	TGTGCCAGCAGCTACCTAGCGGGGGGGAACAAAGAGACCCAGTACTTC	CASSYLAGGNKETQYF
NA	NA	TRBV27	TRBJ2-5	TGTGCCAGCAGCAACGGGGGCTTGGAGACCCAGTACTTC	CASSNGGLETQYF
NA	NA	TRBV14	TRBJ1-2	TGTGCCAGCACCAAATTTAATAACTATGGCTACACCTTC	CASTKFNNYGYTF
NA	NA	TRBV5-1	TRBJ1-2	TGCGCCAGCAGCTTCGAGGAGGGTTGGGGCTACACCTTC	CASSFEEGWGYTF
TRBD1	NA	TRBV19	TRBJ1-5	TGTGCCAGTAGTATAACAGGGGGTAGCAATCAGCCCCAGCATTTT	CASSITGGSNQPQHF
TRBD2	NA	TRBV27	TRBJ2-7	TGTGCCAGCGCCGGCAGGGAGGGACGGAGCTCCTACGAGCAGTACTTC	CASAGREGRSSYEQYF
TRBD1	once	TRBV13	TRBJ2-5	TGTGCCAGCAGTTGGACAGGGTCCCCACAAGAGACCCAGTACTTC	CASSWTGSPQETQYF
NA	NA	TRBV20-1	TRBJ1-1	TGCAGTGCTAACCTTTATACTGAAGCTTTCTTT	CSANLYTEAFF
NA	NA	TRBV5-4	TRBJ2-7	TGTGCCAGCAGCTTGCAAGGCAGTCCCTACGAGCAGTACTTC	CASSLQGSPYEQYF
TRBD1	once	TRBV20-1	TRBJ1-4	TGCAGTGCCCGCAGGGGGGAAAAACTGTTTTTT	CSARRGEKLFF
NA	NA	TRBV19	TRBJ1-1	TGTGCCAGTAGTATTCGTCCAGGGAACACTGAAGCTTTCTTT	CASSIRPGNTEAFF
NA	NA	TRBV7-2	TRBJ2-2	TGTGCCAGCAGCCCCGGGGGAAAAAGGGCCGCCGGGGAGCTGTTTTTT	CASSPGGKRAAGELFF
TRBD1	many	TRBV7-2	TRBJ1-2	TGTGCCAGCATGGAGGGGCCAGGGGGCTATGGCTACACCTTC	CASMEGPGGYGYTF
NA	few	TRBV18	TRBJ1-1	TGTGCCAGCTCACGGTTAGAGAACACTGAAGCTTTCTTT	CASSRLENTEAFF
NA	once	TRBV6-5	TRBJ1-4	TGTGCCAGCAGTTACTCAACATCACCACGCGGGGAAAAACTGTTTTTT	CASSYSTSPRGEKLFF
NA	NA	TRBV5-6	TRBJ1-6	TGTGCCAGCAGCCAGGGAACCGGAACCCTCCACTTT	CASSQGTGTLHF
TRBD1	NA	TRBV29-1	TRBJ1-2	TGCAGCGTTGAAAAAGGGGCGGGACAGGTCTATGGCTACACCTTC	CSVEKGAGQVYGYTF
NA	NA	TRBV2	TRBJ1-2	TGTGCCAGCACGTCCAGGCCTAACTATGGCTACACCTTC	CASTSRPNYGYTF
NA	NA	TRBV7-6	TRBJ2-7	TGTGCCAGCAGCTTAGTCAGGATCTACGAGCAGTACTTC	CASSLVRIYEQYF
NA	NA	TRBV29-1	TRBJ1-1	TGCAGCGTTTGGAGGGGCCTGAACACTGAAGCTTTCTTT	CSVWRGLNTEAFF